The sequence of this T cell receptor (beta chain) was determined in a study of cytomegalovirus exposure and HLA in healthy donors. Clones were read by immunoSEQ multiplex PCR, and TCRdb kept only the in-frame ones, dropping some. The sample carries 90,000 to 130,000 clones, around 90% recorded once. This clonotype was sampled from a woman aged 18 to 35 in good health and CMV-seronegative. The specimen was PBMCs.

CDR3 nucleotides: TGTGCCAGCAGGTCGAGCTCCTACGAGCAGTACTTC. Its translation: CASRSSSYEQYF. The V gene is TRBV2, the J gene TRBJ2-7; D ambiguous. V lost 6 bases and J 0 bases, leaving 6 bases between the germline ends. Germline V gene data show CDR1 as SNHLY and CDR2 as FYNNEI. The CDR3 is 12 residues long.